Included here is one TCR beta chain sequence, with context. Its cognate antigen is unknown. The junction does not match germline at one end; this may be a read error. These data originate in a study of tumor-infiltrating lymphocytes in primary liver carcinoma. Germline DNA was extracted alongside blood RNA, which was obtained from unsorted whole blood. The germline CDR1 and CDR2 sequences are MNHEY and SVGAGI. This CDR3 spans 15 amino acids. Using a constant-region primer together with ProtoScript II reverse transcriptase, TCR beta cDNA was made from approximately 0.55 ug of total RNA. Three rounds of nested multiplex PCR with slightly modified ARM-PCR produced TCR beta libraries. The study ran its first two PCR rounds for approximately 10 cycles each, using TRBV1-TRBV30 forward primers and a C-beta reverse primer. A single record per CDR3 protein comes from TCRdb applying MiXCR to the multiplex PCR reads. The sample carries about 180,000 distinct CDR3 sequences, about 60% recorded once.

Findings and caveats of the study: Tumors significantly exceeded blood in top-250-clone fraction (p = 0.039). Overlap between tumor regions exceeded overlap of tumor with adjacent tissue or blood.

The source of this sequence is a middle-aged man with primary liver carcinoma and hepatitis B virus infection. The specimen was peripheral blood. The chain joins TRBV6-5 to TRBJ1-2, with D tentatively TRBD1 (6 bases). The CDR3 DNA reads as TGTGACAGCAGTTACTCGAGCAGGGGTAACTATGGCTACACCTTC. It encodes CDSSYSSRGNYGYTF.